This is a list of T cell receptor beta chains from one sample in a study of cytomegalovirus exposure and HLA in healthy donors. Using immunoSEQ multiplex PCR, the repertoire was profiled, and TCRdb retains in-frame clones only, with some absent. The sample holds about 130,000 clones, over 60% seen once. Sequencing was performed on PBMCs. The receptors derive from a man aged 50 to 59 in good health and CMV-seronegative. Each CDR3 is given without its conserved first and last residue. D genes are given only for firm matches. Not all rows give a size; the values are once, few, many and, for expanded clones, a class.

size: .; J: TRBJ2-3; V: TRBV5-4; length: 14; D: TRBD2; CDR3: ASSSPLERDTDTQY
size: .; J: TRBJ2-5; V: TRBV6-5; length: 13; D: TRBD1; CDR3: ASSKGRGLVETQY
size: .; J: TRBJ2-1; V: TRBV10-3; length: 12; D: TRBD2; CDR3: AISGLAGNNEQF
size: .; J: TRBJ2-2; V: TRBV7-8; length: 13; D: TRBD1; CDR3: ASSFGTGETGELF
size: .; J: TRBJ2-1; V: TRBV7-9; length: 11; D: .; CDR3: ASSLAGRDEQF
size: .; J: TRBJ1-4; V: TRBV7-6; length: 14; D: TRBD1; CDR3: ASSSNPGGAGEKLF
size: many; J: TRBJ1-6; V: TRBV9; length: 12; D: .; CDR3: ASSVVGRDSPLH
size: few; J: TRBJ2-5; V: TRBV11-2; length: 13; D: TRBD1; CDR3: ASSSIDRGPETQY
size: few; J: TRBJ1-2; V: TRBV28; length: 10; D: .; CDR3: ASSPRDYGYT
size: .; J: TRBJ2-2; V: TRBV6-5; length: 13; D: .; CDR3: ASSSDTAHTGELF
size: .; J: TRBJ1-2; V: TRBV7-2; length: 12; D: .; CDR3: ASSPRPEFYGYT
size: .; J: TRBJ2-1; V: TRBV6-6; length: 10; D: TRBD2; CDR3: ASSIAGGEQF
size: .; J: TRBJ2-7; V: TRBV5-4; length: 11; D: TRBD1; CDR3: ASSLDRGDEQY
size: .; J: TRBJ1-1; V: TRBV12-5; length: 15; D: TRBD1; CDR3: ASGLIVTGVEVTEAF
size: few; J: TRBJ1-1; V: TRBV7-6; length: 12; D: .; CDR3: ASSEGGRPFEAF
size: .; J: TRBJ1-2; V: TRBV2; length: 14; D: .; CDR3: ASSSDIISTNYGYT
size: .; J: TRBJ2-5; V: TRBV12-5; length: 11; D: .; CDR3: ASGPGHEETQY
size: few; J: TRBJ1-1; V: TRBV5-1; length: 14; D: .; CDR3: ASSLVLRPMNTEAF
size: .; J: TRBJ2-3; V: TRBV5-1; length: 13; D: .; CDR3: ASSRGSSGTDTQY
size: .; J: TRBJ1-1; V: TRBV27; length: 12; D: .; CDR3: ASSFQGWGTEAF
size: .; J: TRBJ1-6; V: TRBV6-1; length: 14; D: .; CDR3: ASSERRGRYNSPLH
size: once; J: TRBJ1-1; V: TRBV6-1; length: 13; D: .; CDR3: ASSDEAVRNTEAF
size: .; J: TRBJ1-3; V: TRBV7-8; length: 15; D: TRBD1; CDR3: ASSFSSDRGPPRTIY
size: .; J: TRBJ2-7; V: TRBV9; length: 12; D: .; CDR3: ASSVEGQATRQY
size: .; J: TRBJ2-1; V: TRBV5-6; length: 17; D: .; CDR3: ASSYTGGEDGGSYNEQF
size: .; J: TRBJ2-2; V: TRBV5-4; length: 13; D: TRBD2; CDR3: ASSFQRGNTGELF
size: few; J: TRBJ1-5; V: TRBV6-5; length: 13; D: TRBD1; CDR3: ASSRQGVGNQPQH
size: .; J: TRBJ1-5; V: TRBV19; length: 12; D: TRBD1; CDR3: ASSERTGWRPQH
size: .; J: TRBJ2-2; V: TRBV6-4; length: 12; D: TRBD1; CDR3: ASGQGLDTGELF
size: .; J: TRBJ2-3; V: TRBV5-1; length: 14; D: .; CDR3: ASSLGGLAPLDTQY
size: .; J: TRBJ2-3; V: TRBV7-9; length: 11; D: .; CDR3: ASMGGATDTQY
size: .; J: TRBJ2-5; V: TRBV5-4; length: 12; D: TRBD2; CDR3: ASSLTRGRETQY
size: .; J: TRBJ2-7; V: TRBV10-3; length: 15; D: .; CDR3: AISDPTRVHHPYEQY
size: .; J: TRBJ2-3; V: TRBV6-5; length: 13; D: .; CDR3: ASTPGRRHTDTQY
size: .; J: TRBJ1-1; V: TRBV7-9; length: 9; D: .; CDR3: ASSLRGSAF